The 15 T cell receptor beta chains below were found in one sample sequenced in a study of blood T cell repertoires in COVID-19. Some clones are missing from TCRdb's copy, which holds only in-frame ones; the method was immunoSEQ multiplex PCR. The sample shows some 150,000 clones, about 90% of them seen only once. The sequencing sample was made of peripheral blood. The receptors come from a woman of 80 years or more with acute or convalescent COVID-19.

The chain recombines TRBV10-3 with TRBJ1-2, with D maybe TRBD1 (6 bases). The CDR3 runs to 14 residues. V lost 4 bases to trimming and J lost 3 bases, with 12 bases between them. Germline CDR1 and CDR2: ENHRY and SYGVKD. The CDR3 protein is CAISADRNYYGYTF. The CDR3 DNA follows: TGTGCCATCAGTGCGGACAGAAACTACTATGGCTACACCTTC.

The chain carries TRBV7-2 and TRBJ2-7, with 8 bases lining up with TRBD1. Losses at the gene ends were 3 bases for V and 5 bases for J; bases not matched to a gene: 9. The CDR3 is 15 amino acids. Germline CDR1 SGHTA, CDR2 FQGNSA. CDR3 region: CASSLRTGSFDEQYF. The CDR3 bases are TGTGCCAGCAGCTTGAGGACAGGGTCTTTTGACGAGCAGTACTTC.

The J gene is TRBJ2-1, the V gene TRBV3-1 (or the pseudogene TRBV3-2); D is perhaps TRBD2 (6 bases). Germline assignment: CDR1 LGHDT and CDR2 YNNKEL (reference sequence). The CDR3 has 11 amino acids. The ends were cut back, 7 bases at V and 10 bases at J, with 11 bases in the middle. The CDR3: CASTRGVEQFF. Written as DNA, the CDR3 is TGTGCCAGCACACGCGGGGTGGAGCAGTTCTTC.

The rearrangement joins TRBV18 to TRBJ2-1; possibly TRBD1 for D (5 bases). The CDR3 runs to 15 residues. The germline V gene encodes CDR1 KGHSH and CDR2 LQKENI. The V end was cut by 4 bases, the J end by 6 bases, with 16 bases between. The CDR3 DNA reads as TGTGCCAGCTCACGAACACGGATGCAGGGCAATGAGCAGTTCTTC. It is translated as CASSRTRMQGNEQFF.

The chain uses TRBV30 and TRBJ1-2; D possibly corresponds to TRBD1 (5 bases). CDR3 length: 14 amino acids. V lost 3 bases to trimming and J lost 4 bases, with 15 bases between them. The germline CDR1 and CDR2 sequences are GTSNPN and SVGIG (reference sequence). CDR3 nucleotides: TGTGCCTGGAGCTTCAGGGAACGTCCCTATGGCTACACCTTC. This gives the protein CAWSFRERPYGYTF. Full variable domain (outside the CDR3, taken from reference TRBV30 and TRBJ1-2): SQTIHQWPATLVQPVGSPLSLECTVEGTSNPNLYWYRQAAGRGLQLLFYSVGIGQISSEVPQNLSASRPQDRQFILSSKKLLLSDSGFYLCAWSFRERPYGYTFGSGTRLTVV.

This clone is a singleton in its sample. The chain recombines TRBV21-1 with TRBJ2-2; TRBD2 is taken as the D call from the table, unchecked against the DNA. TRBV21-1 is a pseudogene locus. CDR3 length: 18 residues. CDR3 residues: CASSKEVSGGENTGELFF. As DNA, the CDR3 is TGTGCCAGCAGCAAAGAGGTTAGCGGGGGGGAGAACACCGGGGAGCTGTTTTTT.

This clone was seen a handful of times. V is TRBV11-2 and J is TRBJ2-7; TRBD2 might be the D (5 bases). CDR3 length equals 14 residues. Germline V CDR1 and CDR2: SGHAT, FQNNGV. Trimming pared 5 bases from V and 2 bases from J, leaving 13 bases between. The chain's CDR3 is CASSHGPGTYEQYF. Written as DNA, the CDR3 is TGTGCCAGCAGCCACGGGCCCGGGACCTACGAGCAGTACTTC.

The chain recombines TRBV6-6 with TRBJ2-5, with 7 bases aligning to TRBD2. The CDR3 is 11 residues long. Germline values: CDR1 MNHNY, CDR2 SVGAGI (reference sequence). Trimming took 5 bases from V and 9 from J; bases not matched to a gene: 3. The CDR3 DNA reads TGTGCCAGCAGTGCGGGGGAGGCCCAGTACTTC. It specifies CASSAGEAQYF.

This chain joins TRBV7-2 and TRBJ1-2; D call uncertain. Trimming stripped 1 base from V and 4 bases from J, with 7 bases between. Germline-derived CDR1 and CDR2 are SGHTA and FQGNSA. This CDR3 is built from 13 residues. CDR3 residues: CASSLDEVYGYTF. The CDR3 DNA reads as TGTGCCAGCAGCTTAGATGAGGTCTATGGCTACACCTTC.

The chain joins TRBV28 to TRBJ2-7; the D gene is possibly TRBD1 (6 bases). Trimming shortened V by 6 bases and J by 0 bases, and 12 bases separated the two germline ends. Germline values: CDR1 MDHEN, CDR2 SYDVKM. CDR3 length equals 14 residues. The CDR3 nucleotides read TGTGCCAGCAGACCCAGGGACACCTCCTACGAGCAGTACTTC. Protein product: CASRPRDTSYEQYF.

V and J are TRBV12-3 or TRBV12-4 and TRBJ2-2; TRBD1 agrees at 7 bases. Unmatched junction bases numbered 4, after V lost 6 bases and J lost 6 bases. The CDR3 contains 13 residues. CDR3 sequence (DNA): TGTGCCAGCAGATCCGGACAGGCCGGGGAGCTGTTTTTT. Its translation is CASRSGQAGELFF.

This chain uses TRBV6-2 or TRBV6-3 with TRBJ2-7; D possibly corresponds to TRBD2 (6 bases). The V gene lost 4 bases and the J gene lost 2 bases, with 12 bases spanning the gap. Germline V gives CDR1 MNHEY, CDR2 SVGEGT. CDR3 size: 14 residues. The chain's CDR3 is CASSSAGPTYEQYF. The CDR3 DNA is TGTGCCAGCAGTTCCGCGGGGCCTACCTACGAGCAGTACTTC.

In this sample, this clone turned up once. The chain employs TRBV3-1 (or the pseudogene TRBV3-2) and TRBJ2-7; 8 nucleotides agree with TRBD2. The CDR3 spans 15 residues. V dropped 1 base and J dropped 7; count of bases not matched to a gene: 9. The germline V gene has CDR1 LGHDT and CDR2 YNNKEL (reference sequence). DNA of the CDR3: TGTGCCAGCAGCCAAGTACGGCAGGGCGGGGGGGAGCAGTACTTC. Translated: CASSQVRQGGGEQYF.

This clone has just one count. V gene TRBV5-1 combines with J gene TRBJ1-2, with 8 bases that match TRBD1. Trimming cost V 4 bases and J 4 bases; bases outside gene matches: 6. The CDR3 runs to 14 residues. Germline loops: CDR1 SGHRS, CDR2 YFSETQ. CDR3 sequence reads: CASSPGTGPYGYTF. The CDR3 nucleotides read TGCGCCAGCAGCCCTGGGACAGGCCCCTATGGCTACACCTTC.

The rearrangement uses TRBV18 and TRBJ1-1; D not certain. V lost 1 base and J 4 bases, leaving 13 bases between the germline ends. This CDR3 spans 15 amino acids. CDR1 is KGHSH and CDR2 is LQKENI in the germline V gene. CDR3 protein: CASSPRTGRLTEAFF. The CDR3 nucleotides are TGTGCCAGCTCACCACGTACGGGGAGGCTCACTGAAGCTTTCTTT.